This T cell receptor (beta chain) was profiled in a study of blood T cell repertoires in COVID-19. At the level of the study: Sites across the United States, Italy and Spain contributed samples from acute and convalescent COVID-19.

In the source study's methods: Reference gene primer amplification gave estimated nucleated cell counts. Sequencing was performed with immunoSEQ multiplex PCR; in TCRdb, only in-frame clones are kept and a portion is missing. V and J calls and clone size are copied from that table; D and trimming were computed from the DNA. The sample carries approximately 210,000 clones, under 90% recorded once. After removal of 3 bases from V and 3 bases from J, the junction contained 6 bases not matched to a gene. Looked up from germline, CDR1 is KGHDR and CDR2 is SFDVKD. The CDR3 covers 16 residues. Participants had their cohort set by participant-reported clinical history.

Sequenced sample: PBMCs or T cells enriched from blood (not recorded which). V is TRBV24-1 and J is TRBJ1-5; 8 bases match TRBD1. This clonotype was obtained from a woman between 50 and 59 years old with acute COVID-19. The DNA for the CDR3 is TGTGCCACCAGTGATCCGACAGGGGACGTCAATCAGCCCCAGCATTTT. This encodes CATSDPTGDVNQPQHF.